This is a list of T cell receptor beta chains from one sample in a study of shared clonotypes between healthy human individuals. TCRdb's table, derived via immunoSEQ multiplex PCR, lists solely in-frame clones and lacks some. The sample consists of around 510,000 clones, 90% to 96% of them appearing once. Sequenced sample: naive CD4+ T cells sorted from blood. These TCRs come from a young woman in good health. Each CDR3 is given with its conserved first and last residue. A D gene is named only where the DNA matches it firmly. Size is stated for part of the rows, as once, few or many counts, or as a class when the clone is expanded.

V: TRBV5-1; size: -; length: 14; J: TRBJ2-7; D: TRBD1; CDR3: CASSLIQGAYEQYF; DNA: TGCGCCAGCAGCTTAATCCAGGGGGCCTACGAGCAGTACTTC
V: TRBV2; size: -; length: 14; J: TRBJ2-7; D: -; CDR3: CASSPGLSLSEQYF; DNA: TGTGCCAGCAGTCCAGGGCTATCGTTATCCGAGCAGTACTTC
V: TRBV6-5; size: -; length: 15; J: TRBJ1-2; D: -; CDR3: CASSYYGGNNYGYTF; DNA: TGTGCCAGCAGTTATTACGGTGGGAACAACTATGGCTACACCTTC
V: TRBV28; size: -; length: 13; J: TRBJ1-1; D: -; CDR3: CASSPGQNTEAFF; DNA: TGTGCCAGCAGTCCCGGACAGAACACTGAAGCTTTCTTT
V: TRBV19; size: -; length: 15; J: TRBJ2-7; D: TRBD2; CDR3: CASSIDGRAPYEQYF; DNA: TGTGCCAGTAGTATAGACGGGAGGGCACCCTACGAGCAGTACTTC
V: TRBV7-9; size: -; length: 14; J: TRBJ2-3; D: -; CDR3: CASSLGAVTDTQYF; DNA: TGTGCCAGCAGCTTGGGGGCGGTCACAGATACGCAGTATTTT
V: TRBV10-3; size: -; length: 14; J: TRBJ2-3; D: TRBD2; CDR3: CAISGAGGTDTQYF; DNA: TGTGCCATCAGTGGAGCGGGAGGCACAGATACGCAGTATTTT
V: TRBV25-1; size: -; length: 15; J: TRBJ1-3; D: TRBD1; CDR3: CASRTQGVTGNTIYF; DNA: TGTGCCAGCAGAACGCAGGGGGTTACTGGAAACACCATATATTTT
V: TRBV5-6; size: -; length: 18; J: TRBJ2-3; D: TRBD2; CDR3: CASSLVALLAGGTDTQYF; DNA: TGTGCCAGCAGCTTGGTCGCCCTACTAGCGGGAGGCACAGATACGCAGTATTTT
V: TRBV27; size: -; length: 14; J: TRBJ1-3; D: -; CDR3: CASSLFAGAWTIYF; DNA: TGTGCCAGCAGTTTATTTGCCGGGGCATGGACCATATATTTT
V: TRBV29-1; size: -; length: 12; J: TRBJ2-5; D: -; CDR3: CSGTPSQETQYF; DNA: TGCAGCGGGACACCCTCCCAAGAGACCCAGTACTTC
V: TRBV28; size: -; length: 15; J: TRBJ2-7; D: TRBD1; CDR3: CASSTGTAALYEQYF; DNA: TGTGCCAGCAGTACTGGGACAGCAGCCTTGTACGAGCAGTACTTC
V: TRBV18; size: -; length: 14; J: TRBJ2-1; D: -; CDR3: CASFPGTDYNEQFF; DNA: TGTGCCAGCTTCCCCGGGACGGACTACAATGAGCAGTTCTTC
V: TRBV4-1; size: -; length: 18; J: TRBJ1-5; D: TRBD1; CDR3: CASSQDSLGTGFNQPQHF; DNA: TGCGCCAGCAGCCAAGATAGCCTCGGGACAGGGTTCAATCAGCCCCAGCATTTT
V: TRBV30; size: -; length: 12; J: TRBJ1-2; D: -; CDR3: CACLSGPDGYTF; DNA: TGTGCCTGCCTCTCGGGCCCTGATGGCTACACCTTC
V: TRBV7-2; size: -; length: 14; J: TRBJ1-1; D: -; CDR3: CASSLGGKNTEAFF; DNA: TGTGCCAGCAGCTTAGGCGGAAAGAACACTGAAGCTTTCTTT
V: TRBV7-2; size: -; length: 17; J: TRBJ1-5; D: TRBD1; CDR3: CASSLLFGTGDNQPQHF; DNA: TGTGCCAGCAGCTTACTATTCGGGACAGGGGATAATCAGCCCCAGCATTTT
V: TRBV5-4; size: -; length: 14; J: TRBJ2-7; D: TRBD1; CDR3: CASSRGGTGNEQYF; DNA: TGTGCCAGCAGCCGGGGCGGGACAGGGAATGAGCAGTACTTC
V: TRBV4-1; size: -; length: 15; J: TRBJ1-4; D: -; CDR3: CASSPREESNEKLFF; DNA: TGCGCCAGCAGCCCCCGGGAGGAGTCTAATGAAAAACTGTTTTTT
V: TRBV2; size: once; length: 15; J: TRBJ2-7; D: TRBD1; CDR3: CASSSFRDRPYEQYF; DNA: TGTGCCAGCTCCTCATTCCGGGACAGACCATACGAGCAGTACTTC
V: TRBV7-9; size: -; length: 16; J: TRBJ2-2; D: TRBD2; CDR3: CASSVLAGTNTGELFF; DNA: TGTGCCAGCAGCGTACTAGCGGGAACGAACACCGGGGAGCTGTTTTTT
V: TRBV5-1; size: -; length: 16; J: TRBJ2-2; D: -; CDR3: CASSLVAGLYTGELFF; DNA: TGCGCCAGCAGCTTGGTTGCGGGATTGTACACCGGGGAGCTGTTTTTT
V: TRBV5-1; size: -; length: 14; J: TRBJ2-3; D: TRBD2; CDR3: CASSWTSETDTQYF; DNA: TGCGCCAGCAGCTGGACTAGCGAGACAGATACGCAGTATTTT
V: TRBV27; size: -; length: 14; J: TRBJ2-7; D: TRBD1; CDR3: CASSPPDRLGEQYF; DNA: TGTGCCAGCAGTCCCCCGGACAGGCTGGGAGAGCAGTACTTC
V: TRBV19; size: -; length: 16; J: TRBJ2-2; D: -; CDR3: CASRRLRRTEAGELFF; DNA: TGTGCCAGTCGTCGCCTTAGGAGGACAGAAGCCGGGGAGCTGTTTTTT